This is a list of T cell receptor beta chains from one sample in a study of blood T cell repertoires in COVID-19. Repertoires were generated with immunoSEQ multiplex PCR, while TCRdb's copy carries only in-frame clones and drops some. The sample shows around 150,000 clones, over 75% of them seen only once. Input material: PBMCs or T cells enriched from blood (not recorded which). Receptor source: a woman aged 45-65 years who had recovered from COVID-19. Each CDR3 is given with its conserved first and last residue.

TRBJ1-6	TRBV10-2	CASSDVVLSYNSPLHF
TRBJ2-1	TRBV19	CASSSTRLSSYNEQFF
TRBJ2-5	TRBV5-5	CASILGSGGNQETQYF
TRBJ1-1	TRBV5-6	CASSGSGGMNTEAFF
TRBJ2-7	TRBV12-3/TRBV12-4	CASSRLASYEQYF
TRBJ1-2	TRBV3-1/TRBV3-2	CASSQIQGFGYTF
TRBJ2-3	TRBV10-1	CASSDQTSGRADTQYF
TRBJ1-1	TRBV3-1/TRBV3-2	CASSQDLGPRGEAFF
TRBJ2-7	TRBV28	CASTSPAGFSYEQYF
TRBJ1-1	TRBV10-3	CAISGQGAPFF
TRBJ2-3	TRBV29-1	CSVETSGYTDTQYF
TRBJ2-7	TRBV29-1	CSVAGGLAGSSYEQYF